The sequence of this TCR beta chain was determined in a study of a mutant IDH1 vaccine in newly diagnosed glioma. Study as a whole: In weeks 1, 3, 5, 7, 11, 15, 19 and 23, patients were vaccinated. The therapy given earlier, which was standard therapy, consisted of radiotherapy, temozolomide, or both, and most of the patients received both.

Produced via immunoSEQ multiplex PCR; TCRdb's table is partial and in-frame only. The profile shows approximately 110,000 clones, almost 90% of them singletons. The CDR3 sequence is 15 residues long. Trimming shortened V by 0 bases and J by 9 bases, and 19 bases separated the two germline ends. Looked up from germline, CDR1 is SGHRS and CDR2 is YFSETQ. As for time point: week 11, during vaccination. Topical imiquimod accompanied each vaccine dose, which consisted of 300 ug of mutant IDH1 20-mer peptide. As regards this clone: Its antigen remains unidentified.

Sequences were derived from PBMCs, sampled from a glioma patient whose treatment included an IDH1 peptide vaccine. The clonotype originates from a woman aged 45 to 65 with glioma. This chain uses TRBV5-1 with TRBJ2-7; D unclear. In DNA, the CDR3 is TGCGCCAGCAGCTTGGCAGGATATAGGAACGAGCGGCAGTACTTC. It codes for CASSLAGYRNERQYF. The whole variable domain, filled in from reference TRBV5-1 and TRBJ2-7, reads KAGVTQTPRYLIKTRGQQVTLSCSPISGHRSVSWYQQTPGQGLQFLFEYFSETQRNKGNFPGRFSGRQFSNSRSEMNVSTLELGDSALYLCASSLAGYRNERQYFGPGTRLTVT.